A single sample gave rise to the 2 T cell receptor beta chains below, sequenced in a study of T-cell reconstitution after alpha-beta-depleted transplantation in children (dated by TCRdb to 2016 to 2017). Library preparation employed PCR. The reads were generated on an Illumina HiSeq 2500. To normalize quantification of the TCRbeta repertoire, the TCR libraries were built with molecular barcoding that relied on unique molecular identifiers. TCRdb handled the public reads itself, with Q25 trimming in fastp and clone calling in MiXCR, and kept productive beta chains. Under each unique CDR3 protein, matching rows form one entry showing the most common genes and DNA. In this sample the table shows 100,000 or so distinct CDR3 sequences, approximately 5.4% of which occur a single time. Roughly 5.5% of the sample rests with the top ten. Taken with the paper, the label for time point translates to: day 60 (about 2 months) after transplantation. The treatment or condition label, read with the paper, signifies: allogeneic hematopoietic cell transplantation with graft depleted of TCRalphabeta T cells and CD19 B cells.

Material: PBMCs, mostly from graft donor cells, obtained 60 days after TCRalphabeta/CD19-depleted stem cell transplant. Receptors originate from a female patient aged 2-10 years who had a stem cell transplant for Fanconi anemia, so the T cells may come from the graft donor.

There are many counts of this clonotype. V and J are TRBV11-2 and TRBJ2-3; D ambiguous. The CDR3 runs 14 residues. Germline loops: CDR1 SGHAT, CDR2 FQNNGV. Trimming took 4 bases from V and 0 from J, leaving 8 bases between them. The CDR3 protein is CASSSPDSTDTQYF. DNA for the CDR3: TGTGCCAGCAGCTCTCCGGACAGCACAGATACGCAGTATTTT.

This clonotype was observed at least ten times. CDR3 sequence: CASSFGTDFYEQYF. CDR3 bases: TGTGCCAGCAGCTTCGGGACAGACTTCTACGAGCAGTACTTC. The V and J genes are TRBV7-2 and TRBJ2-7; 7 positions agree with TRBD1. The V gene end was trimmed by 3 bases and the J gene end by 3 bases; junction bases not matched to a gene: 5. This CDR3 spans 14 amino acids. Germline V CDR1 and CDR2: SGHTA, FQGNSA.